The 8 T cell receptor beta chains reported below all come from one sample, sequenced in a study of blood T cells in healthy people across ages. Next came a second PCR, run for about 7 to 12 cycles, which used a sample-barcoded 5' primer along with a J-beta primer mix. TCRdb used MiXCR to reprocess the 5' RACE reads, holding one entry per CDR3 protein. The sample shows fewer than 1.5 million distinct CDR3 sequences, 42% of them seen only once. The sample consisted of blood. The receptor source for this set is a woman aged 18-30 years in good health.

This clonotype was recorded only once. The chain couples TRBV7-9 to TRBJ2-3; TRBD2 is a possible D gene (6 bases). This CDR3 has 14 amino acids. From germline, CDR1 is SEHNR and CDR2 FQNEAQ (reference sequence). V lost 7 bases, J lost 1 base, and 12 bases lay in between. CDR3 in amino acids: CASIMASGTDTQYF. CDR3 DNA: TGTGCCAGCATCATGGCTAGCGGCACAGATACGCAGTATTTT.

The chain has TRBV5-1 and TRBJ2-7; D remains ambiguous. Trimming removed 1 base from V and 7 bases from J, with 9 bases in between. The germline V gene encodes CDR1 SGHRS and CDR2 YFSETQ. There are 12 residues in the CDR3. In DNA, the CDR3 is TGCGCCAGCAGCTTGAATTTCGTGGAGCAGTACTTC. Amino acid sequence: CASSLNFVEQYF.

V is TRBV30 and J is TRBJ2-7; TRBD1 is a possible D gene (5 bases). The germline V gene encodes CDR1 GTSNPN and CDR2 SVGIG (reference sequence). Between the trimmed V and J ends, which lost 3 bases and 2 bases, there was a span of 11 bases. The CDR3 length is 13 residues. CDR3 in amino acids: CAWRQDPTYEQYF. The CDR3 DNA follows: TGTGCCTGGAGACAGGATCCGACCTACGAGCAGTACTTC.

The rearrangement uses TRBV11-2 and TRBJ2-7; D is possibly TRBD2 (6 bases). The J call is doubtful: the DNA matches TRBJ2-4 better. This CDR3 is 17 amino acids long. CDR1 is SGHAT and CDR2 is FQNNGV in the germline V gene. CDR3 loop: CASSLGVIGGHQDIQYF. In DNA, the CDR3 is TGTGCCAGCAGCTTAGGGGTGATAGGAGGGCACCAGGACATTCAGTACTTC.

V and J are TRBV28 and TRBJ1-2, with 11 nucleotides matching TRBD1. With 5 bases clipped from V and 8 bases from J, the junction kept 10 bases outside the gene matches. The germline CDR1 and CDR2 sequences are MDHEN and SYDVKM. The CDR3 extends over 15 amino acids. The DNA for the CDR3 is TGTGCCAGCAGTCCATCCGGGACAGGGGGTAGAGGCTACACCTTC. Protein: CASSPSGTGGRGYTF.

This clonotype was counted a few times. This chain links TRBV3-1 with TRBJ2-1; 8 positions agree with TRBD2. This CDR3 region has 16 residues. V dropped 4 bases and J dropped 7; count of bases not matched to a gene: 12. Germline-derived CDR1 and CDR2 are LGHDT and YNNKEL (reference sequence). This CDR3 reads CASSPPVAGYKNEQFF. The CDR3 DNA reads TGTGCCAGCAGCCCCCCGGTAGCGGGGTACAAGAATGAGCAGTTCTTC.

For the CDR3, the DNA is TGTGCCAGCAGTTTCGGTGTCTATGGCGGAACTGAAGCTTTCTTT. Its protein is CASSFGVYGGTEAFF. The chain joins TRBV27 to TRBJ1-1; D gene ambiguous. V was cut by 3 bases and J by 5 bases, with 16 bases left in between. CDR3 length: 15 amino acids. Germline loops: CDR1 MNHEY, CDR2 SMNVEV (reference sequence).

This chain joins TRBV30 and TRBJ2-3, with a possible D match to TRBD2 (5 bases). Germline V gene lookup returns CDR1 GTSNPN and CDR2 SVGIG (reference sequence). Trimming stripped 3 bases from V and 0 bases from J, with 10 bases between. The CDR3 runs to 14 residues. CDR3 DNA: TGTGCCTGGAGAAGACTACCTAGCACAGATACGCAGTATTTT. Translating gives CAWRRLPSTDTQYF.